The 27 T cell receptor beta chains reported below all come from one sample, sequenced in a study of T cell responses to AZD1222 COVID-19 vaccine. The repertoire was sequenced with immunoSEQ multiplex PCR; TCRdb's copy has only in-frame clones and lacks some. The sample shows about 130,000 clones, approximately 90% of them seen only once. The sequences come from peripheral blood, collected on day 0 of AZD1222 vaccination. All receptors derive from an adult in good health.

This rearrangement joins TRBV7-2 to TRBJ2-6; the D gene is possibly TRBD1 (5 bases). V was clipped by 0 bases and J by 4 bases, with 13 bases between them. The CDR3 totals 17 residues. Germline assignment: CDR1 SGHTA and CDR2 FQGNSA. The chain's CDR3 is CASSLATDVAGANVLTF. The DNA of the CDR3 is TGTGCCAGCAGCTTAGCGACAGACGTGGCGGGGGCCAACGTCCTGACTTTC.

V and J are TRBV19 and TRBJ2-5, with unresolved D. CDR1 is LNHDA and CDR2 is SQIVND in the germline V gene (reference sequence). Trimming took off 3 bases at V and 5 bases at J, with 13 bases between the two ends. There are 14 residues in the CDR3. The CDR3 nucleotides read TGTGCCAGTAGTATTAGCTGGAATGGGGAGACCCAGTACTTC. It codes for CASSISWNGETQYF. Combining the CDR3 with reference TRBV19 and TRBJ2-5 gives the whole variable domain DGGITQSPKYLFRKEGQNVTLSCEQNLNHDAMYWYRQDPGQGLRLIYYSQIVNDFQKGDIAEGYSVSREKKESFPLTVTSAQKNPTAFYLCASSISWNGETQYFGPGTRLLVL.

The chain employs TRBV6-5 and TRBJ2-2; 9 nucleotides line up with TRBD2. Trimming removed 6 bases from V and 6 bases from J; junction bases left unmatched: 8. The germline gives CDR1 MNHEY, CDR2 SVGAGI. The CDR3 loop spans 15 amino acids. In nucleotides, the CDR3 is TGTGCCAGCAGGGGGCGGGCTAGCGGGGCCGGGGAGCTGTTTTTT. Amino acids: CASRGRASGAGELFF.

The gene calls are TRBV12-3 or TRBV12-4 and TRBJ1-1; TRBD1 might be the D (5 bases). V lost 2 bases to trimming and J lost 1 base, with 5 bases between them. This CDR3 is 13 amino acids long. CDR3 DNA: TGTGCCAGCAGTTTACAGGGGAACACTGAAGCTTTCTTT. It translates to CASSLQGNTEAFF.

CDR3 in amino acids: CASSADRGRGGYTF. In DNA form, the CDR3 reads TGTGCCAGCAGCGCAGACAGGGGGCGAGGTGGCTACACCTTC. The chain employs TRBV9 and TRBJ1-2; 10 nucleotides agree with TRBD1. The V segment lost 3 bases and the J segment 7 bases; nucleotides outside the gene matches: 6. This CDR3 spans 14 amino acids. In germline, CDR1 is SGDLS, CDR2 YYNGEE.

The genes are TRBV20-1 and TRBJ2-7; D remains ambiguous. The CDR3 is 11 amino acids. Germline CDR1 and CDR2: DFQATT and SNEGSKA (reference sequence). V was shortened by 8 bases and J by 4 bases, with 12 bases between the two germline ends. The CDR3 loop reads CSIAGPYEQYF. CDR3 nucleotide sequence: TGCAGTATAGCCGGACCTTACGAGCAGTACTTC.

The chain couples TRBV4-3 to TRBJ2-1; 12 bases agree with TRBD1. Germline trimming cut 6 bases from V and 5 bases from J; bases unmatched to any gene: 8. The CDR3 has 16 amino acids. Germline assignment: CDR1 LGHNA and CDR2 YSLEER. The CDR3 spells CASSPLGTGGNNEQFF. Here the CDR3 DNA reads TGCGCCAGCAGTCCCCTAGGGACAGGGGGCAACAATGAGCAGTTCTTC.

J is TRBJ2-7 and V is TRBV27; D is perhaps TRBD2 (5 bases). Looked up from germline, CDR1 is MNHEY and CDR2 is SMNVEV (reference sequence). CDR3 length: 13 residues. With 7 bases removed from V and 6 bases from J, the gap between germline ends came to 16 bases. The CDR3 is CASNGGGRGEQYF. CDR3 DNA sequence: TGTGCCAGCAACGGCGGAGGCCGGGGCGAGCAGTACTTC.

V usage is TRBV5-1 and J usage is TRBJ1-1; 11 nucleotides match TRBD1. CDR1 SGHRS and CDR2 YFSETQ come from the germline V gene. V lost 4 bases to trimming and J lost 6 bases; unmatched junction nucleotides: 8. This CDR3 comprises 15 residues. The CDR3 nucleotides are TGCGCCAGCAGCCTAGGGACAGGGGGGATACCTGAAGCTTTCTTT. Translation gives CASSLGTGGIPEAFF.

V gene TRBV9 combines with J gene TRBJ2-1; 7 nucleotides agree with TRBD1. V gave up 3 bases and J gave up 4 bases; unmatched junction bases: 4. The V gene's germline CDR1 is SGDLS and CDR2 YYNGEE. CDR3 length: 14 residues. CDR3 in amino acids: CASSERTGYNEQFF. The CDR3 nucleotides are TGTGCCAGCAGCGAGAGGACAGGTTACAATGAGCAGTTCTTC.

The J gene is TRBJ2-1, the V gene TRBV29-1; 7 bases agree with TRBD2. V gave up 3 bases and J gave up 3 bases; unmatched junction bases: 11. The CDR3 is made up of 16 amino acids. Germline V gives CDR1 SQVTM, CDR2 ANQGSEA. The CDR3 DNA reads TGCAGCGTTGACGGGTTTGTGGGGGGGAACTACAATGAGCAGTTCTTC. It encodes CSVDGFVGGNYNEQFF.

The V call is TRBV2, the J call TRBJ1-1, with TRBD1 identical over 7 bases. The CDR3 extends over 12 amino acids. V was pared by 3 bases and J by 10 bases, with 5 bases of the junction left unmatched. Per the germline V gene, CDR1 is SNHLY and CDR2 is FYNNEI. The CDR3 here is CASSDPYRGAFF. DNA for the CDR3: TGTGCCAGCAGTGATCCGTACAGGGGAGCTTTCTTT.

The rearrangement uses TRBV2 and TRBJ2-7, with D unresolved. The CDR3 loop spans 14 amino acids. V lost 1 base to trimming and J lost 6 bases, with 13 bases between them. Germline assignment: CDR1 SNHLY and CDR2 FYNNEI. As DNA, the CDR3 is TGTGCCAGCAGTGAAGAATGGTCAGGTGGCGAGCAGTACTTC. Encoded protein: CASSEEWSGGEQYF.

This chain links TRBV5-5 with TRBJ1-1; D gene uncertain. The ends were cut back, 4 bases at V and 5 bases at J, with 9 bases in the middle. Germline CDR1 is SGHKS and CDR2 is YYEKEE (reference sequence). This CDR3 comprises 12 residues. The CDR3 DNA sequence: TGTGCCAGCAGCCATACGGGGACTGAAGCTTTCTTT. The encoded protein is CASSHTGTEAFF.

The chain employs TRBV5-6 and TRBJ2-5; no reliable D call. Germline CDR1 reads SGHDT; CDR2 reads YYEEEE. This CDR3 has 13 amino acids. Trimming pared 4 bases from V and 4 bases from J, leaving 11 bases between. As DNA, the CDR3 is TGTGCCAGCAGCGGCCTGAGCCCAGAGACCCAGTACTTC. Translating it yields CASSGLSPETQYF.

This chain joins TRBV5-4 and TRBJ1-1; D may be TRBD1 (6 bases). Germline values: CDR1 SGHNT, CDR2 YYREEE (reference sequence). The CDR3 runs 14 residues. Trimming cost V 4 bases and J 3 bases, with 13 bases left between them. The CDR3 region is CASSRANRDTEAFF. The DNA of the CDR3 is TGTGCCAGCAGCCGTGCGAACAGGGACACTGAAGCTTTCTTT.

As for this clone: One junction end disagrees with the germline gene, perhaps due to a read error. The chain employs TRBV7-9 and TRBJ2-1; D is perhaps TRBD1 (5 bases). CDR3 size: 12 residues. Germline CDR1 SEHNR, CDR2 FQNEAQ (reference sequence). CDR3 DNA sequence: TGTGCCAGCAGCGCGGCTAGTTCAGGGCCCGTCTTC. Translation: CASSAASSGPVF.

The chain has TRBV5-1 and TRBJ1-3; 11 bases map to TRBD1. Losses at the gene ends were 3 bases for V and 4 bases for J; bases not matched to a gene: 6. The CDR3 has 16 amino acids. Germline V gene lookup returns CDR1 SGHRS and CDR2 YFSETQ. The DNA of the CDR3 is TGCGCCAGCAGCTCGGGACAGGGGGTTGAGGGAAACACCATATATTTT. This encodes CASSSGQGVEGNTIYF. The variable domain in full, completed from reference TRBV5-1 and TRBJ1-3, reads KAGVTQTPRYLIKTRGQQVTLSCSPISGHRSVSWYQQTPGQGLQFLFEYFSETQRNKGNFPGRFSGRQFSNSRSEMNVSTLELGDSALYLCASSSGQGVEGNTIYFGEGSWLTVV.

The chain has TRBV9 and TRBJ2-3; the match to TRBD1 covers 7 bases. Germline V lookup: CDR1 SGDLS, CDR2 YYNGEE. Germline trimming cut 3 bases from V and 2 bases from J; bases unmatched to any gene: 6. This CDR3 region has 15 residues. Written as DNA, the CDR3 is TGTGCCAGCAGCGAGCAGGGGGATAACACAGATACGCAGTATTTT. It codes for CASSEQGDNTDTQYF.

The CDR3 is CAWSVKQGNTIYF. CDR3 DNA sequence: TGTGCCTGGAGTGTGAAGCAGGGAAACACCATATATTTT. The chain has TRBV30 and TRBJ1-3; no firm D call. This CDR3 contains 13 residues. Germline-derived CDR1 and CDR2 are GTSNPN and SVGIG (reference sequence). V lost 0 bases and J lost 4, with 7 bases in between.

This chain links TRBV20-1 with TRBJ1-2; 7 nucleotides align to TRBD1. In germline, CDR1 is DFQATT, CDR2 SNEGSKA (reference sequence). V lost 3 bases to trimming and J lost 4 bases; unmatched junction nucleotides: 11. This CDR3 spans 15 amino acids. The CDR3 sequence is CSASRGQGFSYGYTF. In DNA form, the CDR3 reads TGCAGTGCTAGTAGGGGGCAGGGATTTAGCTATGGCTACACCTTC.

V gene TRBV4-3 combines with J gene TRBJ2-3; tentatively, D is TRBD2 (6 bases). Per the germline V gene, CDR1 is LGHNA and CDR2 is YSLEER. This CDR3 comprises 18 residues. V lost 0 bases to trimming and J lost 1 base, with 17 bases between them. This CDR3 reads CASSQDNPYGEGTDTQYF. DNA for the CDR3: TGCGCCAGCAGCCAAGATAATCCCTATGGGGAGGGCACAGATACGCAGTATTTT.

The chain links TRBV7-9 to TRBJ2-2; no firm D call. V gave up 1 base and J gave up 6 bases, with 3 bases separating them. There are 12 residues in the CDR3. The germline CDR1 and CDR2 sequences are SEHNR and FQNEAQ (reference sequence). CDR3 protein: CASSLVPGELFF. The CDR3 nucleotides read TGTGCCAGCAGCTTAGTCCCCGGGGAGCTGTTTTTT. Combining the CDR3 with reference TRBV7-9 and TRBJ2-2 gives the whole variable domain DTGVSQNPRHKITKRGQNVTFRCDPISEHNRLYWYRQTLGQGPEFLTYFQNEAQLEKSRLLSDRFSAERPKGSFSTLEIQRTEQGDSAMYLCASSLVPGELFFGEGSRLTVL.

This sequence joins TRBV2 and TRBJ2-2, with 13 bases fitting TRBD2. Germline V gives CDR1 SNHLY, CDR2 FYNNEI. This CDR3 spans 16 amino acids. Trimming at V came to 5 bases and at J to 4 bases, leaving 4 bases not matched to a gene. The CDR3 loop reads CASSRLAGGGTGELFF. Written as DNA, the CDR3 is TGTGCCAGCAGTAGACTAGCGGGGGGTGGCACCGGGGAGCTGTTTTTT. Using reference TRBV2 and TRBJ2-2 for the parts outside the CDR3, the full variable domain is EPEVTQTPSHQVTQMGQEVILRCVPISNHLYFYWYRQILGQKVEFLVSFYNNEISEKSEIFDDQFSVERPDGSNFTLKIRSTKLEDSAMYFCASSRLAGGGTGELFFGEGSRLTVL.

The chain combines TRBV19 with TRBJ2-1; D not resolved. The V and J ends lost 0 bases and 5 bases respectively, with 5 bases between them. This CDR3 contains 13 residues. Germline V CDR1 and CDR2: LNHDA, SQIVND (reference sequence). The CDR3 loop is CASSIEVDNEQFF. In DNA, the CDR3 is TGTGCCAGTAGTATAGAGGTAGACAATGAGCAGTTCTTC.

The CDR3 loop reads CASSFGEGSSSYNSPLHF. The DNA of the CDR3 is TGCGCCAGCAGCTTCGGTGAAGGGTCTAGCTCCTATAATTCACCCCTCCACTTT. The genes are TRBV5-1 and TRBJ1-6; no firm D call. V shed 2 bases and J shed 0 bases, with 15 bases lying between them. The CDR3 runs to 18 residues. CDR1 and CDR2 from the germline V gene are SGHRS and YFSETQ.

V usage is TRBV7-2 and J usage is TRBJ2-7; D is uncertain. The germline CDR1 and CDR2 sequences are SGHTA and FQGNSA. This CDR3 region has 14 residues. V dropped 2 bases and J dropped 3 bases, with 11 bases sitting between them. CDR3 sequence (DNA): TGTGCCAGCAGCTTATTCCCACAAGACTACGAGCAGTACTTC. Translation: CASSLFPQDYEQYF.